This T cell receptor beta chain appears in the sequencing data of a study of blood T cells in healthy people across ages. Whole-study results and caveats: Naive T cell percentage by flow cytometry tracked strongly with beta diversity.

This clonotype turned up a few times. The antigen is undetermined. The use of a sample-barcoded 5' primer and a J-beta primer mix characterized a second PCR of about 7 to 12 cycles. TCRdb reanalysed the 5' RACE reads using MiXCR and keeps one entry per CDR3 protein. The sample shows almost 300,000 distinct CDR3 sequences, around 30% of them seen only once. There are 17 residues in the CDR3. Germline V lookup: CDR1 MGHRA, CDR2 YSYEKL. The source of this sequence is a woman between 65 and 79 years old in good health. The sequenced sample consisted of blood. J is TRBJ2-5 and V is TRBV4-1, with D possibly matching TRBD2 (6 bases). The DNA end lines up better with TRBJ2-7; the J call may be wrong. CDR3 in amino acids: CASSQDLSLTSSYEQYF. The CDR3 bases are TGCGCCAGCAGCCAAGATTTAAGTTTGACTAGCTCCTACGAGCAGTACTTC.